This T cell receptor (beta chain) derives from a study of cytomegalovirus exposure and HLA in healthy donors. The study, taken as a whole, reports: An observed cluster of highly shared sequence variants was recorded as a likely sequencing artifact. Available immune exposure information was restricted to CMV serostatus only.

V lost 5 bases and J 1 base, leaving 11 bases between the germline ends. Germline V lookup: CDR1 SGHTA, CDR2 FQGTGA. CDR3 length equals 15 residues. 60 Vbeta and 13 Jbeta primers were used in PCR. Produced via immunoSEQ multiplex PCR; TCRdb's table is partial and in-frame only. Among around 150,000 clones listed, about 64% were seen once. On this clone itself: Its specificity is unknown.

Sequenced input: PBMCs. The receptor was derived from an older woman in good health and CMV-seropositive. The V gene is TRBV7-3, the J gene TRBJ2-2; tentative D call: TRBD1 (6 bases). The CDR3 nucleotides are TGTGCCAGCAGCCCCGGGACACTGAACACCGGGGAGCTGTTTTTT. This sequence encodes CASSPGTLNTGELFF.